The entry below gives a single T cell receptor beta chain sequence along with its context. The data were taken from a study of cytomegalovirus exposure and HLA in healthy donors. After removal of 6 bases from V and 0 bases from J, the junction contained 6 bases not matched to a gene. Germline values: CDR1 SGHRS, CDR2 YFSETQ. CDR3 length: 15 amino acids. The PCR contained 60 Vbeta and 13 Jbeta primers. The table came from immunoSEQ multiplex PCR; TCRdb's copy has only in-frame clones and leaves some out. The repertoire includes 100,000 or so clones, 83% of them detected once, and about 5.9% sits in the top ten.

This clonotype was obtained from a man younger than 35 in good health and CMV-seronegative. Specimen: PBMCs. The chain uses TRBV5-1 and TRBJ2-1, with TRBD2 identical over 7 bases. CDR3: CASNGRGSSYNEQFF. The CDR3 nucleotides are TGCGCCAGCAATGGGAGGGGAAGCTCCTACAATGAGCAGTTCTTC.